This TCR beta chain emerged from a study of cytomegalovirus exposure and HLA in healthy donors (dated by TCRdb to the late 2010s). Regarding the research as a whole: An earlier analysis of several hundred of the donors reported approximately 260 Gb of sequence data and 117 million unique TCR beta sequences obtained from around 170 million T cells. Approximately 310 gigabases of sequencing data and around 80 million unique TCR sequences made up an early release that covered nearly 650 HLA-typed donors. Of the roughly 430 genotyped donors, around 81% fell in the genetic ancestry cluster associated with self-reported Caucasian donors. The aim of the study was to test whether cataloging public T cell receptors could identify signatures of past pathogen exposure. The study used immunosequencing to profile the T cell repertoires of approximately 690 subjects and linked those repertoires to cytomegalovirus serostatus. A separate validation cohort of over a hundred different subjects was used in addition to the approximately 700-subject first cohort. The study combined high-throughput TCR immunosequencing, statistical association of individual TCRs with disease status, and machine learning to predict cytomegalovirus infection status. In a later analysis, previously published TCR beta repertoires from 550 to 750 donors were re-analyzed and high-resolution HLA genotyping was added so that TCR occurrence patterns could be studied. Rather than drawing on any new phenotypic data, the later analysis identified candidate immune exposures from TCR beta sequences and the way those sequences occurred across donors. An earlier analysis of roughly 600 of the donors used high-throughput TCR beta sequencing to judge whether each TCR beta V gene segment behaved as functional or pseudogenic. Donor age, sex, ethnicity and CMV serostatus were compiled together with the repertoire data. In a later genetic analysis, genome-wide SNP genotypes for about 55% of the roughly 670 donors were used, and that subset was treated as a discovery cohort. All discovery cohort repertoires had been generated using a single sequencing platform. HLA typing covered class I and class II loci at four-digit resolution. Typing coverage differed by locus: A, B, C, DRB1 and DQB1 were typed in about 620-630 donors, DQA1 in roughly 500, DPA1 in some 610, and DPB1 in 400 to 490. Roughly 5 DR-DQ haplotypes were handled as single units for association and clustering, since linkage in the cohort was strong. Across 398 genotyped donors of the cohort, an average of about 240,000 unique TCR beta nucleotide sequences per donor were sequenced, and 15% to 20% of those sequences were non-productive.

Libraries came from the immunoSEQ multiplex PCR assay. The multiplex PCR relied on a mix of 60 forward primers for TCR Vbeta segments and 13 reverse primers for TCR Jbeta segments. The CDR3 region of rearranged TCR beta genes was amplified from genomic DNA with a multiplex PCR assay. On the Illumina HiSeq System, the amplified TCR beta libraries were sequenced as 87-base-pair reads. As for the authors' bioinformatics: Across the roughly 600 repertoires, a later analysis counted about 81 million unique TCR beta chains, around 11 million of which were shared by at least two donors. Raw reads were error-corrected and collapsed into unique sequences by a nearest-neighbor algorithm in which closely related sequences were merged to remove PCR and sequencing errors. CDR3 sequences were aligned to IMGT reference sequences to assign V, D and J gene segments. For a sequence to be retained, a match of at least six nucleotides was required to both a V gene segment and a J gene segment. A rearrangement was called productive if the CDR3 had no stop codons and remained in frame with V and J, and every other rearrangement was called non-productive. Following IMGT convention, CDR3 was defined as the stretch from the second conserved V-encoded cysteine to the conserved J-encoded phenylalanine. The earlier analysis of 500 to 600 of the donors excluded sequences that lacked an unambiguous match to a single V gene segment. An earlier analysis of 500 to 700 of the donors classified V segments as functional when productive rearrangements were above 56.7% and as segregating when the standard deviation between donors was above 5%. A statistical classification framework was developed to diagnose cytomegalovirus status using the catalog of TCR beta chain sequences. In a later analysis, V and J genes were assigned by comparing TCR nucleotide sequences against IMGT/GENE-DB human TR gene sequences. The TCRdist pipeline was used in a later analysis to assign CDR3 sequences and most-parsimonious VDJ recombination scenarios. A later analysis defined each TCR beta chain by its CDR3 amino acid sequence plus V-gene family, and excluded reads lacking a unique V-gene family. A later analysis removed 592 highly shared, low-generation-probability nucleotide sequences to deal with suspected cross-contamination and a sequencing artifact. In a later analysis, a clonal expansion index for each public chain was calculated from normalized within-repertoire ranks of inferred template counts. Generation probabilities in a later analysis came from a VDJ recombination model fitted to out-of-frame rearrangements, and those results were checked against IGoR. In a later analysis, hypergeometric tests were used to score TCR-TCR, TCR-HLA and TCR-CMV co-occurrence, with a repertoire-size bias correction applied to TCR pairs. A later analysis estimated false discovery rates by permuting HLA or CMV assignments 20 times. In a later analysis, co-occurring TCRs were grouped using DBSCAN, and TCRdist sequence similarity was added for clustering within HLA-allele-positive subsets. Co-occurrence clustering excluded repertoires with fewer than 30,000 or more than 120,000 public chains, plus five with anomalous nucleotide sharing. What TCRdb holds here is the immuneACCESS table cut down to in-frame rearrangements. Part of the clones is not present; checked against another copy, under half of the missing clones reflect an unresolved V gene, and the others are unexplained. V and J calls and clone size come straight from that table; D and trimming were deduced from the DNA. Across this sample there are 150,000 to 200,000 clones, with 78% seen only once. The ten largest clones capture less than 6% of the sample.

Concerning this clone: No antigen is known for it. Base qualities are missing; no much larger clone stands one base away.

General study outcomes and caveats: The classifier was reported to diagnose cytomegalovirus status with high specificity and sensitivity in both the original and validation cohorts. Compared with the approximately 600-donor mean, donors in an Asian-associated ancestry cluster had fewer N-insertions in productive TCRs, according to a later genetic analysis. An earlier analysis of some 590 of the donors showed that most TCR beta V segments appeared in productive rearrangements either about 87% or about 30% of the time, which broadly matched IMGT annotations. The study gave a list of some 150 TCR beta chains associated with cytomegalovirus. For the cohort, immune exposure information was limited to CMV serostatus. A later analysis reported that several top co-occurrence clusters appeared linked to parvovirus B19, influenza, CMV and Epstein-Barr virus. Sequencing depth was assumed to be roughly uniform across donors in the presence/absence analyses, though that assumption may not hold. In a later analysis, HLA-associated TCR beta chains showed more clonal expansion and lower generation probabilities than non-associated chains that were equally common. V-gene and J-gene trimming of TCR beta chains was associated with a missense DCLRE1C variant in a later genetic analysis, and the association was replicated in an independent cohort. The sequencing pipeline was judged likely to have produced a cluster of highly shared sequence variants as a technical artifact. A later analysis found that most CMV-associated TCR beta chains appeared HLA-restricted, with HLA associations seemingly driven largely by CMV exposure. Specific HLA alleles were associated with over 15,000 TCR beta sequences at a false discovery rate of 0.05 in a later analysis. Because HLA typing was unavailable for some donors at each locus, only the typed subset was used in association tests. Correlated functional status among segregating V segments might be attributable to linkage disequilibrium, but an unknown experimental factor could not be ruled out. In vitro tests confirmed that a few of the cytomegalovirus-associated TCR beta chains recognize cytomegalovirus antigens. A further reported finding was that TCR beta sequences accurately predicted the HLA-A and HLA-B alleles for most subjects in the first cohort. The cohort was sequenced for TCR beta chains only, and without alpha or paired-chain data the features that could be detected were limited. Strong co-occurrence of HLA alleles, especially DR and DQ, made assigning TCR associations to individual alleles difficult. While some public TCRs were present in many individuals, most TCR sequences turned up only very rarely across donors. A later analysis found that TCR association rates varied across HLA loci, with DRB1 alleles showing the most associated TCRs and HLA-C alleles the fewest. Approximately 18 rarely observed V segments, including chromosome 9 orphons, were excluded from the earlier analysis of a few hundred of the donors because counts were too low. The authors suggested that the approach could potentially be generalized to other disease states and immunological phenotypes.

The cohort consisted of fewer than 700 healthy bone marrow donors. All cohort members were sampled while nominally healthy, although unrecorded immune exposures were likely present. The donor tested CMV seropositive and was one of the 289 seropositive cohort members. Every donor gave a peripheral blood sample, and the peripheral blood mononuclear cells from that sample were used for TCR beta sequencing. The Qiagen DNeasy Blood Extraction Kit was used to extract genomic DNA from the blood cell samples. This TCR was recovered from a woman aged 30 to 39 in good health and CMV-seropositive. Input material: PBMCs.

At the DNA level, the sequence is TGCGCCAGCAGCCAAGCAGGCTATCAGACAGGGAAGTTGGCTGGGGCCAACGTCCTGACTTTC. Translated, it reads CASSQAGYQTGKLAGANVLTF. Recombination joined TRBV4-3 with TRBJ2-6; 7 bases in between match TRBD1. V trim: 1 base; J trim: 2 bases; unmatched bases: 17. From the cysteine up to the phenylalanine, the CDR3 has a length of 21 residues. Only the CDR3 part of the read is kept: 63 bases, read in frame from the first base. Via the germline V gene, CDR1 is LGHNA and CDR2 YSLEER.